Listed below are T cell receptor beta chains from one sample, sequenced in a study of shared clonotypes between healthy human individuals. Sequencing used immunoSEQ multiplex PCR; TCRdb keeps in-frame clones, though not all of them. The table shows about 2.4 million clones, with roughly 93% occurring only once. Input material: naive CD4+ T cells from PBMCs. The origin of the receptors is a man between 18 and 29 years old in good health. Some clones in this sample may be carry-over from other donors' samples. Both conserved end residues are part of each CDR3. The D gene is left open where the match is weak. Size values are once, few and many counts, or a class for expanded clones, and some rows have none.

size	J	D	V	CDR3	DNA
-	TRBJ1-2	TRBD1	TRBV18	CASSPGTVYGYTF	TGTGCCAGCTCACCAGGGACAGTCTATGGCTACACCTTC
-	TRBJ2-7	-	TRBV5-6	CASSLLGHTYEQYF	TGTGCCAGCAGCTTGCTGGGCCATACCTACGAGCAGTACTTC
-	TRBJ1-2	-	TRBV5-1	CASSLAGANYGYTF	TGCGCCAGCAGCTTAGCAGGGGCGAACTATGGCTACACCTTC
-	TRBJ2-5	-	TRBV29-1	CSVEGAGAGGGETQYF	TGCAGCGTTGAAGGGGCGGGAGCAGGGGGTGGAGAGACCCAGTACTTC
-	TRBJ2-1	-	TRBV7-3	CASSLLTAEEQFF	TGTGCCAGCAGCTTACTCACCGCCGAAGAGCAGTTCTTC
-	TRBJ2-3	-	TRBV10-3	CAISVSTVGTDTQYF	TGTGCCATCAGTGTCTCTACCGTCGGCACAGATACGCAGTATTTT
-	TRBJ2-2	-	TRBV5-1	CASSLDLLGVSGNTGELFF	TGCGCCAGCAGCCTCGACCTCCTAGGTGTTAGCGGAAACACCGGGGAGCTGTTTTTT
-	TRBJ2-3	-	TRBV5-1	CASSLESGTDTQYF	TGCGCCAGCAGCTTGGAAAGCGGCACAGATACGCAGTATTTT
once	TRBJ2-7	TRBD2	TRBV7-3	CASSTGTSGSEQYF	TGTGCCAGCAGCACCGGGACTAGCGGGAGCGAGCAGTACTTC
-	TRBJ1-4	TRBD1	TRBV10-3	CAIRGTGGDEKLFF	TGTGCCATCAGGGGGACAGGGGGCGATGAAAAACTGTTTTTT
-	TRBJ2-7	-	TRBV4-1	CASSRGSSYYEQYF	TGCGCCAGCAGCAGGGGAAGCAGCTACTACGAGCAGTACTTC
-	TRBJ2-1	-	TRBV11-3	CASSLEGSITYNEQFF	TGTGCCAGCAGCTTAGAGGGCAGCATCACCTACAATGAGCAGTTCTTC
-	TRBJ1-1	TRBD1	TRBV5-6	CASSLTGGRRVAEAFF	TGTGCCAGCAGCTTGACAGGGGGCCGGAGGGTTGCTGAAGCTTTCTTT
-	TRBJ2-2	-	TRBV9	CASSVAGSVTGELFF	TGTGCCAGCAGCGTAGCGGGGTCGGTCACCGGGGAGCTGTTTTTT
-	TRBJ2-3	TRBD1	TRBV9	CASSVVGGGQGTQYF	TGTGCCAGCAGCGTAGTAGGGGGCGGTCAAGGTACGCAGTATTTT
-	TRBJ2-7	-	TRBV6-6	CASSVEALYEQYF	TGTGCCAGCAGTGTCGAGGCCCTTTACGAGCAGTACTTC
-	TRBJ2-7	TRBD1	TRBV5-1	CASSLAWDREYEQYF	TGCGCCAGCAGCTTGGCCTGGGACAGGGAGTACGAGCAGTACTTC
-	TRBJ2-1	TRBD2	TRBV5-1	CASSSKAGTNEQFF	TGCGCCAGCAGCTCAAAAGCGGGGACGAATGAGCAGTTCTTC
-	TRBJ2-3	TRBD2	TRBV7-3	CASSPLAGATTDTQYF	TGTGCCAGCAGCCCCCTAGCGGGAGCGACCACAGATACGCAGTATTTT
-	TRBJ2-3	TRBD2	TRBV11-1	CASSRTSGRTDTQYF	TGTGCCAGCAGCCGTACTAGCGGGAGGACAGATACGCAGTATTTT
-	TRBJ2-1	-	TRBV18	CASSPMAGPYNEQFF	TGTGCCAGCTCACCTATGGCGGGACCCTACAATGAGCAGTTCTTC
-	TRBJ2-1	TRBD2	TRBV19	CASSKREGSYNEQFF	TGTGCCAGTAGCAAGCGGGAGGGCTCCTACAATGAGCAGTTCTTC